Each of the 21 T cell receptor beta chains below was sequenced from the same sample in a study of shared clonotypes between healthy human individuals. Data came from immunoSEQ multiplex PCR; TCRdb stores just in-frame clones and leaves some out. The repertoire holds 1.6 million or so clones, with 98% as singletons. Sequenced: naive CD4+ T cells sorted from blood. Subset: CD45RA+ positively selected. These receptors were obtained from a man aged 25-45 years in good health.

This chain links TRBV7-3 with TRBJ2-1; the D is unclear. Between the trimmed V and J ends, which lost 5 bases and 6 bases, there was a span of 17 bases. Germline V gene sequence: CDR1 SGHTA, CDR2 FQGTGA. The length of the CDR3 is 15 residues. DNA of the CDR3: TGTGCCAGCAGCCCCCTATCTGAACCAAGCAATGAGCAGTTCTTC. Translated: CASSPLSEPSNEQFF.

CDR3 region: CASSLAGVTNEQYF. DNA of the CDR3: TGTGCCAGCAGTCTAGCGGGAGTCACAAACGAGCAGTACTTC. The rearrangement joins TRBV5-4 to TRBJ2-7; 10 bases match TRBD2. This CDR3 comprises 14 residues. From germline, CDR1 is SGHNT and CDR2 YYREEE (reference sequence). J lost 5 bases, V lost 5 bases, and 7 bases had no gene match.

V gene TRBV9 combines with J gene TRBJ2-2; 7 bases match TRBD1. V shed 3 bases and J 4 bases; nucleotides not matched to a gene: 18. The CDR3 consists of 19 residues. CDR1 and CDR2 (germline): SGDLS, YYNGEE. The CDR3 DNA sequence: TGTGCCAGCAGCGCCCGGACAGGATCTCCCGGTCTGGGCACCGGGGAGCTGTTTTTT. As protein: CASSARTGSPGLGTGELFF.

CDR3 amino acids: CASSHLAGGTTGELFF. CDR3 DNA: TGTGCCAGCAGCCATCTAGCGGGAGGAACTACCGGGGAGCTGTTTTTT. V is TRBV7-3 and J is TRBJ2-2, with 11 bases that match TRBD2. With V trimmed by 5 bases and J by 5 bases, 7 bases remained unmatched. Germline V gene lookup returns CDR1 SGHTA and CDR2 FQGTGA. The CDR3 length is 16 residues.

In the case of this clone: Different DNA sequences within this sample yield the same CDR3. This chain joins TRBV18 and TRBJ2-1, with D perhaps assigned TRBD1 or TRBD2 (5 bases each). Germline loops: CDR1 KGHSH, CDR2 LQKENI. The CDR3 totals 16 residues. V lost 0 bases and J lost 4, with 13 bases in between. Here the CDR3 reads CASSPPAGTSYNEQFF. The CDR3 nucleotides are TGTGCCAGCTCACCACCAGCAGGGACGTCGTACAATGAGCAGTTCTTC.

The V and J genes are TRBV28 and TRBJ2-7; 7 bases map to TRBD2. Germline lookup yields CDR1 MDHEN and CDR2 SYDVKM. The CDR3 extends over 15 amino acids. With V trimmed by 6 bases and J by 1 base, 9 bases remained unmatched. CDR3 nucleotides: TGTGCCAGCAGGGGACGGGCGGGAGCGTCCTACGAGCAGTACTTC. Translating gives CASRGRAGASYEQYF.

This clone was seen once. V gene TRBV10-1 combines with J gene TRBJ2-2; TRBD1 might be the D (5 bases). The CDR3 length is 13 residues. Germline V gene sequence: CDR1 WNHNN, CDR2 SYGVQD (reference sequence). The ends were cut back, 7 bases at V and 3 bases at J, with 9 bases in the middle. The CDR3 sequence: CASKARDTGELFF. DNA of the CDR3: TGCGCCAGCAAGGCCAGGGACACCGGGGAGCTGTTTTTT.

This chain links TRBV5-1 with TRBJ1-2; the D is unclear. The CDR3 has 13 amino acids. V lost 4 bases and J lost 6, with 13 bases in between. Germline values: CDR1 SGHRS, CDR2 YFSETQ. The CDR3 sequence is CASSTSWVDGYTF. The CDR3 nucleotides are TGCGCCAGCAGCACATCATGGGTTGATGGCTACACCTTC.

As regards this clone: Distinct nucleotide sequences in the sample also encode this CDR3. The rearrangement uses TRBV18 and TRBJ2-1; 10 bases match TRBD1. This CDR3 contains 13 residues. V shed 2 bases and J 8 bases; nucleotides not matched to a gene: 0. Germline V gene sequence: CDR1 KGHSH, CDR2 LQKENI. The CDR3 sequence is CASSPGQGDEQFF. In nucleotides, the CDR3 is TGTGCCAGCTCACCAGGACAGGGGGATGAGCAGTTCTTC.

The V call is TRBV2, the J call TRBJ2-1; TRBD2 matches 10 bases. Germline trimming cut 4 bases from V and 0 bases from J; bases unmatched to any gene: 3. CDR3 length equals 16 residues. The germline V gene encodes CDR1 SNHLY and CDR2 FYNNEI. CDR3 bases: TGTGCCAGCAGTGGGACTAGCGGTAGCTCCTACAATGAGCAGTTCTTC. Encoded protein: CASSGTSGSSYNEQFF.

This chain's CDR3 is CASSLGGFKISEQYF. CDR3 nucleotide sequence: TGTGCCAGCAGTTTGGGGGGTTTTAAAATTTCCGAGCAGTACTTC. The rearrangement uses TRBV27 and TRBJ2-7, with a weak D call TRBD2 (6 bases). This CDR3 is 15 amino acids long. The germline V gene encodes CDR1 MNHEY and CDR2 SMNVEV (reference sequence). The germline V and J ends were trimmed by 3 bases and 6 bases, with 18 bases remaining between them.

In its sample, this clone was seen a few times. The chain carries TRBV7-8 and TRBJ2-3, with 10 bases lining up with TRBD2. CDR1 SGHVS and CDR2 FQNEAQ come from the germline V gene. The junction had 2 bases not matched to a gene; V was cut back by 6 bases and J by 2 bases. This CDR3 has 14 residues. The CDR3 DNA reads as TGTGCCAGCAGACTAGCGGGACTCACAGATACGCAGTATTTT. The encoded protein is CASRLAGLTDTQYF.

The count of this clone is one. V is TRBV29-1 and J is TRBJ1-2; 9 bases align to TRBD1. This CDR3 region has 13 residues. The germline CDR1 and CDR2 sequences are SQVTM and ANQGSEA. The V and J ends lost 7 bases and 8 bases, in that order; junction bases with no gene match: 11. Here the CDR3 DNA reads TGCAGCGCCCAGACAGGGGGTACGTCGGGCTACACCTTC. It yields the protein CSAQTGGTSGYTF.

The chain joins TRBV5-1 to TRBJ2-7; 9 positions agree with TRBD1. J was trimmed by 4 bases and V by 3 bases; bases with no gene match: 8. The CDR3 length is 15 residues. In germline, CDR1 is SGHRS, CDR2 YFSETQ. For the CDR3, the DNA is TGCGCCAGCAGCTGGGGCCGGGACAGGGAGTACGAGCAGTACTTC. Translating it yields CASSWGRDREYEQYF.

The CDR3 DNA sequence: TGTGCCAGCAGACCATTAGCGGGAGGAGCTCACGAGCAGTACTTC. It is translated as CASRPLAGGAHEQYF. This rearrangement joins TRBV27 to TRBJ2-7, with TRBD2 matching 10 bases. CDR3 size: 15 residues. V lost 6 bases to trimming and J lost 5 bases; unmatched junction nucleotides: 10. The germline CDR1 and CDR2 sequences are MNHEY and SMNVEV (reference sequence).

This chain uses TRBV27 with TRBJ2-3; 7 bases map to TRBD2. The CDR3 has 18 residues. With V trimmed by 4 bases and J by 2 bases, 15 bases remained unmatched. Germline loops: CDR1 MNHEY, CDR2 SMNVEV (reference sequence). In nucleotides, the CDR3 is TGTGCCAGCAGTTCCTCGCCTTCACTAGCGTCCCACACAGATACGCAGTATTTT. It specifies CASSSSPSLASHTDTQYF.

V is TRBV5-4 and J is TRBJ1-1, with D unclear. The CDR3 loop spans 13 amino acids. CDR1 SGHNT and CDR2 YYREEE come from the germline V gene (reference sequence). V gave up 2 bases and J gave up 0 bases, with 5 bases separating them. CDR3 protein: CASSLYLNTEAFF. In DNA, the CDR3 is TGTGCCAGCAGCTTATATTTGAACACTGAAGCTTTCTTT. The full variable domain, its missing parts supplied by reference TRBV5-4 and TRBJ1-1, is ETGVTQSPTHLIKTRGQQVTLRCSSQSGHNTVSWYQQALGQGPQFIFQYYREEENGRGNFPPRFSGLQFPNYSSELNVNALELDDSALYLCASSLYLNTEAFFGQGTRLTVV.

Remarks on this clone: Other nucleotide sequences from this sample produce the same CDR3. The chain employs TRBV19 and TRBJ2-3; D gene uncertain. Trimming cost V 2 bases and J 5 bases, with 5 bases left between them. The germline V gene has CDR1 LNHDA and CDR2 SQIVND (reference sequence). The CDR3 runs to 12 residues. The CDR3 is CASSISGDTQYF. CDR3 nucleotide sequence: TGTGCCAGTAGTATATCTGGAGATACGCAGTATTTT.

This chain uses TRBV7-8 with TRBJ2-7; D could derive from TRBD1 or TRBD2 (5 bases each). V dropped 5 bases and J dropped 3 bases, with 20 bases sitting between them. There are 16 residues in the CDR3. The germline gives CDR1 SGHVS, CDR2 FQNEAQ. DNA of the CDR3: TGTGCCAGCAGCGCCCACCGGGACCCGCTAATCTACGAGCAGTACTTC. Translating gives CASSAHRDPLIYEQYF.

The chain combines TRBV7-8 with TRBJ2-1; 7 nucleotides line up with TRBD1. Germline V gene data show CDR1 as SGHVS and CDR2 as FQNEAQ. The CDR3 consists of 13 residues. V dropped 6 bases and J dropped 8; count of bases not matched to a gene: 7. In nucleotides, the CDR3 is TGTGCCAGCAGTCAAAGGGGGCTTGATGAGCAGTTCTTC. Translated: CASSQRGLDEQFF. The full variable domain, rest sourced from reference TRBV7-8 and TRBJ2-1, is GAGVSQSPRYKVAKRGQDVALRCDPISGHVSLFWYQQALGQGPEFLTYFQNEAQLDKSGLPSDRFFAERPEGSVSTLKIQRTQQEDSAVYLCASSQRGLDEQFFGPGTRLTVL.

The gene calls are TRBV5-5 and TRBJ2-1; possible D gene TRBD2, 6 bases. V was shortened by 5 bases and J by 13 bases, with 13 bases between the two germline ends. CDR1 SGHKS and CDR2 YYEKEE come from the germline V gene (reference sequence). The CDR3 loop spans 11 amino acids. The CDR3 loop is CASSRLEKQFF. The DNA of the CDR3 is TGTGCCAGCAGTAGACTAGAAAAACAGTTCTTC. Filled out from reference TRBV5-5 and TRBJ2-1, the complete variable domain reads DAGVTQSPTHLIKTRGQQVTLRCSPISGHKSVSWYQQVLGQGPQFIFQYYEKEERGRGNFPDRFSARQFPNYSSELNVNALLLGDSALYLCASSRLEKQFFGPGTRLTVL.